The text below deals with one T cell receptor (beta chain). Its antigen is not known. Germline lookup yields CDR1 SGDLS and CDR2 YYNGEE. The germline V and J ends were trimmed by 7 bases and 4 bases, with 12 bases remaining between them. The CDR3 runs to 13 residues. The data were produced by immunoSEQ multiplex PCR, yet TCRdb's version contains in-frame clones alone and is incomplete. The sample lists roughly 59,000 clones, around three quarters occurring once. The data were taken from a study of T cells in tumors after PD-1 blockade. As for the study in general: Each patient got pembrolizumab 200 mg every 3 weeks or cemiplimab 350 mg every 2 weeks. A subset received ongoing vismodegib 150 mg daily alongside anti-PD-1 therapy.

Study results and limitations: Peripheral recruitment is suggested, as some novel exhausted tumor clones were in pre-treatment blood.

The chain uses TRBV9 and TRBJ1-5; a weak D match, TRBD1 (5 bases). The material was PBMCs, obtained before anti-PD-1 treatment. This clonotype originated in a human donor with basal cell carcinoma. The CDR3 DNA reads TGTGCCAGCGGGGGTATAGGAAATCAGCCCCAGCATTTT. It specifies CASGGIGNQPQHF. The full variable domain, in which reference TRBV9 and TRBJ1-5 provide the parts outside the CDR3, is DSGVTQTPKHLITATGQRVTLRCSPRSGDLSVYWYQQSLDQGLQFLIQYYNGEERAKGNILERFSAQQFPDLHSELNLSSLELGDSALYFCASGGIGNQPQHFGDGTRLSIL.